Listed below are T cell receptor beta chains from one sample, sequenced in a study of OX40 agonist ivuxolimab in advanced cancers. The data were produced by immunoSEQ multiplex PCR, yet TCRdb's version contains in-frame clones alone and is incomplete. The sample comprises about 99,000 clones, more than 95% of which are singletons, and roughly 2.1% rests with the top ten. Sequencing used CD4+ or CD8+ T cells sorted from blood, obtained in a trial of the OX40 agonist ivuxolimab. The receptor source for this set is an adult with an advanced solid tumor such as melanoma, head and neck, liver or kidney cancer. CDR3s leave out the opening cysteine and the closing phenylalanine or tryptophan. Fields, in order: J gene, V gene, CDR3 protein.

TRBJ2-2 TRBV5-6 ASSLLDTGELF
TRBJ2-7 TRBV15 ATSTLDSSEQY
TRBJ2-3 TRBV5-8 ASSQQRDYLITDTQY
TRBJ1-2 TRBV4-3 ASSQDRGLAYGYT
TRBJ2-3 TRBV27 ASSGPGLAGGTDTQY
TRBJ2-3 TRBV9 ASSIWGEGTDTQY
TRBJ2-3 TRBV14 ASSLDRGITDTQY
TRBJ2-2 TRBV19 ASSWTLYNTGELF
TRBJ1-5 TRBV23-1 ASSQGPKAYQPQH
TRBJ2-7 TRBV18 ASSPPQSAYEQY
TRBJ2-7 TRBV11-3 ASSLEPYEQY
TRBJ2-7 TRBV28 ASSNRGSYEQY
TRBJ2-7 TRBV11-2 ASSRETVVYEQY
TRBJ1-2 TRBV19 ASSPQSGGGGYT
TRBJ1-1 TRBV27 ASSLSPGGDTEAF
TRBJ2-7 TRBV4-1 ASSFPGTGLYEQY
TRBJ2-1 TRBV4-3 ASSQDIGRGFYNEQF
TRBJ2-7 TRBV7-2 ASSRSVGLSYEQY
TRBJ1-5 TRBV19 ASSPHRDRGLQPQH
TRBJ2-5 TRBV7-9 ASSPRTRQETQY
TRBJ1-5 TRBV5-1 ASSLGPAGNQPQH
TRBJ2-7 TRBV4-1 ASSQPGVGASEQY
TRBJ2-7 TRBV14 ASSQGVSYEQY
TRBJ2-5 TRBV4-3 ASSQQGAEETQY
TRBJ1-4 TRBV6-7 ASSYDPSKKGEKLF
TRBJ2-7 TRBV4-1 ASSQGTGTYEQY
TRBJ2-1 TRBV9 ASSVGAGGGNEQF
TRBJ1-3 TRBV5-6 ASSLEGQRLSGNTIY
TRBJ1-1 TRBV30 AYTTGMNTEAF
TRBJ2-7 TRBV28 ASSFRGYEQY
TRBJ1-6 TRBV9 ASSVGQGSSYNSPLH
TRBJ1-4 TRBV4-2 ASSQDRTMEKLF
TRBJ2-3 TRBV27 ASSLTRLTDTQY
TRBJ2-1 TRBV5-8 ASSLEGGTEQF
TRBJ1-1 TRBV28 ASSFTTGNTEAF
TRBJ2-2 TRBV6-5 ASSAGSGELF